This T cell receptor beta chain was identified in a study of early T cells in non-severe SARS-CoV-2 infection. Study overall: From unsorted whole blood, bulk RNA was sequenced, and the chains remained unpaired. Study-wide results and limits: The study's VDJdb matching favored anti-spike CD8 responses and missed private and CD4 specificities.

Researchers tagged individual cDNA molecules with unique molecular identifiers. One entry per CDR3 protein results from TCRdb running MiXCR on the 5' RACE reads. The sample has around 26,000 distinct CDR3 sequences, about 4.4% seen once. At least ten counts were recorded for this clonotype. Its antigen is currently unknown. The clonotype originates from an adult who was a healthcare worker with PCR-confirmed SARS-CoV-2 infection or an uninfected control (not recorded which). The source material was whole blood.

The CDR3 bases are TGTGCTAGTGGTCGAGGTTGGAAGGTTTTCGACACTGAAGCTTTCTTT. Protein sequence: CASGRGWKVFDTEAFF. This rearrangement joins TRBV12-5 to TRBJ1-1, with D unclear. The CDR3 consists of 16 residues. The ends were cut back, 5 bases at V and 3 bases at J, with 19 bases in the middle. Looked up from germline, CDR1 is LGHNT and CDR2 is FRNRAP.